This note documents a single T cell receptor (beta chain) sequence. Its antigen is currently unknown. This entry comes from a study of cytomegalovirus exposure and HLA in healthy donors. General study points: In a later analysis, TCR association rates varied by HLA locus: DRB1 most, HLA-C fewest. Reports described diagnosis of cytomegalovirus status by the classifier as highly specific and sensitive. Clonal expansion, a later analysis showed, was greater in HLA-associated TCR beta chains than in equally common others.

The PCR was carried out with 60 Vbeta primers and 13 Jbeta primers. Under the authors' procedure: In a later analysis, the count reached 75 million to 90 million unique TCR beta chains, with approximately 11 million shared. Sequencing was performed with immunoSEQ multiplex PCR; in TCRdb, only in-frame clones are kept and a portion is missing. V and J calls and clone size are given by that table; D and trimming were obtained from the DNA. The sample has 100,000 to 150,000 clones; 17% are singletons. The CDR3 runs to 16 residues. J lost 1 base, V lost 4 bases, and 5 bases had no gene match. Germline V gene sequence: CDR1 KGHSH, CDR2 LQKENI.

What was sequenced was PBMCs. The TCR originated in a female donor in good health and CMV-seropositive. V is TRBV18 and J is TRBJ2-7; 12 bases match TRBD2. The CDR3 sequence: CASSRQLAGGSYEQYF. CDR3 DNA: TGTGCCAGCTCACGACAACTAGCGGGGGGTTCCTACGAGCAGTACTTC.